Presented here are 15 T cell receptor beta chains from one specimen sequenced in a study of control samples from healthy donors and cancer patients. The table came from immunoSEQ multiplex PCR; TCRdb's copy has only in-frame clones and leaves some out. The sample holds 70,000 to 80,000 clones, about 90% seen once. Source material: PBMCs. Receptor source: a woman aged 55-70 years with head and neck cancer.

This chain links TRBV28 with TRBJ2-3; possible D gene TRBD1, 6 bases. Trimming removed 3 bases at V and 0 bases at J, with 19 bases between. The CDR3 has 18 amino acids. Germline CDR1 and CDR2: MDHEN and SYDVKM. CDR3 in amino acids: CASSFLPSGVTSTDTQYF. CDR3 nucleotides: TGTGCCAGCAGTTTTTTACCCTCAGGGGTTACTAGCACAGATACGCAGTATTTT.

The rearrangement links TRBV28 to TRBJ1-5; D unclear. Germline CDR1 reads MDHEN; CDR2 reads SYDVKM. V lost 0 bases, J lost 7 bases, and 4 bases lay in between. The CDR3 consists of 12 residues. For the CDR3, the DNA is TGTGCCAGCAGTTTATGGAGCCAGCCCCAGCATTTT. Translating gives CASSLWSQPQHF.

The chain is built from TRBV5-1 and TRBJ2-3; D unclear. V shed 1 base and J shed 0 bases, with 6 bases lying between them. The CDR3 is made up of 14 amino acids. Germline-derived CDR1 and CDR2 are SGHRS and YFSETQ. The CDR3 region is CASSLTLSTDTQYF. The CDR3 DNA follows: TGCGCCAGCAGCTTGACTCTTAGCACAGATACGCAGTATTTT.

V is TRBV6-2 or TRBV6-3 and J is TRBJ1-5, with TRBD1 matching 9 bases. CDR3 size: 18 residues. The ends lost 0 bases at V and 0 bases at J; junction bases unmatched: 6. CDR1 MNHEY and CDR2 SVGEGT come from the germline V gene. The CDR3 loop reads CASSYSRQGGYSNQPQHF. Here the CDR3 DNA reads TGTGCCAGCAGTTACTCTCGACAGGGGGGATATAGCAATCAGCCCCAGCATTTT.

V gene TRBV5-1 combines with J gene TRBJ2-7; D unclear. Germline CDR1 SGHRS, CDR2 YFSETQ. V was pared by 0 bases and J by 2 bases, with 12 bases between. This CDR3 contains 15 residues. CDR3 region: CASSLERPEAYEQYF. In DNA, the CDR3 is TGCGCCAGCAGCTTGGAACGACCCGAAGCCTACGAGCAGTACTTC.

This clone was counted once. V gene TRBV20-1 combines with J gene TRBJ2-5; D uncertain. Between the trimmed V and J ends, which lost 4 bases and 0 bases, there was a span of 12 bases. The CDR3 has 14 residues. Germline V gene sequence: CDR1 DFQATT, CDR2 SNEGSKA (reference sequence). The CDR3 sequence: CSANERLYQETQYF. The DNA of the CDR3 is TGCAGTGCTAATGAAAGGCTGTACCAAGAGACCCAGTACTTC.

The rearrangement uses TRBV6-5 and TRBJ2-3; D is possibly TRBD2 (7 bases). Trimming removed 6 bases at V and 0 bases at J, with 13 bases between. Germline CDR1 reads MNHEY; CDR2 reads SVGAGI. CDR3 length: 15 amino acids. This CDR3 reads CASSTGGASTDTQYF. CDR3 coding DNA: TGTGCCAGCAGCACGGGGGGCGCTAGCACAGATACGCAGTATTTT.

This sequence joins TRBV6-4 and TRBJ2-5, with D hard to call. V dropped 2 bases and J dropped 2 bases, with 9 bases sitting between them. The CDR3 contains 14 residues. The V gene's germline CDR1 is MRHNA and CDR2 SNTAGT. The CDR3: CASSDIAEQETQYF. The CDR3 region has the DNA TGTGCCAGCAGTGACATCGCAGAACAAGAGACCCAGTACTTC.

This chain connects TRBV10-1 to TRBJ2-3; perhaps TRBD1 as D (5 bases). Germline V CDR1 and CDR2: WNHNN, SYGVQD (reference sequence). V was cut by 0 bases and J by 3 bases, with 7 bases left in between. The CDR3 length is 14 residues. The DNA for the CDR3 is TGCGCCAGCAGTGAGTCGAAGGGGACAGATACGCAGTATTTT. This translates into CASSESKGTDTQYF.

The rearrangement uses TRBV6-5 and TRBJ2-7; no clear D gene. V shed 1 base and J shed 2 bases, with 6 bases lying between them. Germline V lookup: CDR1 MNHEY, CDR2 SVGAGI. CDR3 length: 13 residues. CDR3 protein: CASSYFSTYEQYF. In DNA, the CDR3 is TGTGCCAGCAGTTACTTTTCCACCTACGAGCAGTACTTC.

J is TRBJ2-3 and V is TRBV7-9; D remains unclear. CDR1 and CDR2 (germline): SEHNR, FQNEAQ (reference sequence). V lost 5 bases, J lost 3 bases, and 12 bases lay in between. This CDR3 is built from 14 residues. The DNA for the CDR3 is TGTGCCAGCAGCCCATCGGGTGGGACAGATACGCAGTATTTT. Translated, it gives CASSPSGGTDTQYF.

J is TRBJ2-2 and V is TRBV4-2; D is unresolved. From germline, CDR1 is LGHNA and CDR2 YNFKEQ. This CDR3 spans 16 amino acids. Trimming left V 0 bases short and J 7 bases short, with 15 bases between. CDR3 sequence reads: CASSQDDARRVGELFF. The CDR3 DNA is TGTGCCAGCAGCCAAGATGACGCGAGAAGAGTCGGGGAGCTGTTTTTT.

The J gene is TRBJ2-6, the V gene TRBV6-5; no firm D call. The CDR3 spans 16 residues. V lost 2 bases and J lost 0, with 8 bases in between. CDR1 and CDR2 (germline): MNHEY, SVGAGI. The CDR3 DNA reads TGTGCCAGCAGTTACGTCACACGCTCTGGGGCCAACGTCCTGACTTTC. This encodes CASSYVTRSGANVLTF.

This chain joins TRBV7-2 and TRBJ1-1; a possible D gene is TRBD1 (6 bases). Germline V gives CDR1 SGHTA, CDR2 FQGNSA. The CDR3 spans 16 residues. Trimming stripped 1 base from V and 1 base from J, with 13 bases between. CDR3 bases: TGTGCCAGCAGCTTAGTAGGGGGGGCCTCGAACACTGAAGCTTTCTTT. Protein: CASSLVGGASNTEAFF.

This clone was counted only a few times. The rearrangement links TRBV6-5 to TRBJ2-6; D remains unclear. This CDR3 is 14 amino acids long. Trimming took off 2 bases at V and 3 bases at J, with 5 bases between the two ends. Looked up from germline, CDR1 is MNHEY and CDR2 is SVGAGI. DNA for the CDR3: TGTGCCAGCAGTTACGAAGGTGGGGCCAACGTCCTGACTTTC. Translated, it gives CASSYEGGANVLTF.